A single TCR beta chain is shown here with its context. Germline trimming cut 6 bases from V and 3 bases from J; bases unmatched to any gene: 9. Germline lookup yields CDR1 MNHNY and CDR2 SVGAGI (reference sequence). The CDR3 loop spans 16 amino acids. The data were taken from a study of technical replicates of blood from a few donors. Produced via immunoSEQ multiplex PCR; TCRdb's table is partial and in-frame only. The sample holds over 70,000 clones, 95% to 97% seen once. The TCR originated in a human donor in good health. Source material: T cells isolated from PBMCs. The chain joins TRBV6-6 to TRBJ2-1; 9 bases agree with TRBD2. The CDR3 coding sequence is TGTGCCAGCAGGAATCCCCCTAGCGGGAACTACAATGAGCAGTTCTTC. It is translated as CASRNPPSGNYNEQFF.